Listed below are T cell receptor beta chains from one sample, sequenced in a study of blood T cell repertoires in COVID-19. Produced via immunoSEQ multiplex PCR; TCRdb's table is partial and in-frame only. The sample has around 65,000 clones; more than 60% are singletons. Material: peripheral blood. Every receptor here comes from a woman older than 75 with active or convalescent COVID-19. Each CDR3 is given with its conserved first and last residue. Fields, in order: V gene, D gene, J gene, clone size, CDR3 DNA, CDR3 protein. A D gene is named only where the DNA matches it firmly. Size is omitted from some rows. Given values are once, few, many or a class for expanded clones.

TRBV19,TRBD1,TRBJ2-5,NA,TGTGCCAGTAGTAGGGACAGGGGACGAGAGACCCAGTACTTC,CASSRDRGRETQYF
TRBV7-8,TRBD2,TRBJ2-1,NA,TGTGCCAGCAGCTTCGCGGGGGGGGCGTATGAGCAGTTCTTC,CASSFAGGAYEQFF
TRBV5-5,TRBD2,TRBJ2-7,NA,TGTGCCAGCAGTCCAGGACTAGCGGGAGCCTACGAGCAGTACTTC,CASSPGLAGAYEQYF
TRBV4-2,TRBD1,TRBJ2-2,few,TGTGCCAGCCGGGGACAGGTCAACACCGGGGAGCTGTTTTTT,CASRGQVNTGELFF
TRBV19,TRBD1,TRBJ1-1,NA,TGTGCCAGTAGTATTCTCCAGGGACAGGGGAACACTGAAGCTTTCTTT,CASSILQGQGNTEAFF
TRBV27,TRBD1,TRBJ1-6,many,TGTGCCAGCACGGGACAGGGTAATTCACCCCTCCACTTT,CASTGQGNSPLHF
TRBV5-1,NA,TRBJ1-4,NA,TGCGCCAGCAGACAGCAGGGTGCAACTAATGAAAAACTGTTTTTT,CASRQQGATNEKLFF
TRBV6-5,TRBD1,TRBJ1-1,NA,TGTGCCAGCAGGGAGAGACAGGGGGTCGCTGAAGCTTTCTTT,CASRERQGVAEAFF
TRBV5-1,NA,TRBJ1-4,NA,TGCGCCAGCAGCCGGTCCGGGGGGGAAAAACTGTTTTTT,CASSRSGGEKLFF
TRBV29-1,TRBD1,TRBJ1-2,NA,TGCAGCGTTTTAGGACAGGGGGATCGGGGCTACACCTTC,CSVLGQGDRGYTF
TRBV5-1,NA,TRBJ2-3,many,TGCGCCAGCAGCTTGGGCCGGGGGAGGACAGATACGCAGTATTTT,CASSLGRGRTDTQYF
TRBV2,TRBD2,TRBJ2-7,NA,TGTGCCAGCAGTGAGGGACTAGTAAGTTACGAGCAGTACTTC,CASSEGLVSYEQYF
TRBV4-2,NA,TRBJ1-2,NA,TGTGCCAGCAGCCAAGATCGAGAGTCAGGGTTCTTGGGCTATGGCTACACCTTC,CASSQDRESGFLGYGYTF
TRBV6-5,TRBD1,TRBJ1-2,NA,TGTGCCAGCAGTTCGGACAGGGCGCCTTATGGCTACACCTTC,CASSSDRAPYGYTF
TRBV20-1,TRBD1,TRBJ1-2,once,TGCAGTGCTAGTAGGACAGGGGGCGCGAATGGCTACACCTTC,CSASRTGGANGYTF
TRBV2,TRBD1,TRBJ2-1,NA,TGTGCCAGCAGTGACGGGACAGGGTCCTACAATGAGCAGTTCTTC,CASSDGTGSYNEQFF
TRBV2,NA,TRBJ1-1,NA,TGTGCCAGCAGGGACAGAAGGGACACTGAAGCTTTCTTT,CASRDRRDTEAFF
TRBV29-1,NA,TRBJ1-1,NA,TGCAGCGTTGAAACCAGAGAAGCTTTCTTT,CSVETREAFF
TRBV7-8,TRBD1,TRBJ1-4,NA,TGTGCCAGCAGCACCGTATGGACAGGGACTAATGAAAAACTGTTTTTT,CASSTVWTGTNEKLFF
TRBV5-1,TRBD2,TRBJ2-5,NA,TGCGCCAGCCAACGGGGGGAACAAGAGACCCAGTACTTC,CASQRGEQETQYF
TRBV12-3/TRBV12-4,TRBD1,TRBJ1-2,NA,TGTGCCAGCAGTTTCGGACAGGACTATGGCTACACCTTC,CASSFGQDYGYTF
TRBV7-9,TRBD1,TRBJ1-6,many,TGTGCCAGCAGCTTAGGCTTCAGGGGGAATTCACCCCTCCACTTT,CASSLGFRGNSPLHF
TRBV4-1,NA,TRBJ1-6,NA,TGCGCCAGCAGCCAAGATACCCGGTCACCCCTCCACTTT,CASSQDTRSPLHF
TRBV3-1/TRBV3-2,NA,TRBJ2-5,NA,TGTGCCAGCAGCCTCCGTCGGCAAGAGACCCAGTACTTC,CASSLRRQETQYF
TRBV4-1,NA,TRBJ1-1,NA,TGCGCCAGCAGCCAAGACTCCCGGGCTGAAGCTTTCTTT,CASSQDSRAEAFF
TRBV13,NA,TRBJ1-2,NA,TGTGCCAGCAGCTTAGGGGGGCGTCGAGGTGGCTACACCTTC,CASSLGGRRGGYTF
TRBV5-3,NA,TRBJ1-4,NA,TGTGCCAGAAGCTTGGAATACTCAACTAATGAAAAACTGTTTTTT,CARSLEYSTNEKLFF
TRBV3-1/TRBV3-2,NA,TRBJ1-1,NA,TGTGCCAGCAGCCAAGATGGAGCCAACACTGAAGCTTTCTTT,CASSQDGANTEAFF
TRBV5-4,NA,TRBJ2-3,NA,TGTGCCAGCAGTCGCACATCTGGCGGGGGCCTTACAGATACGCAGTATTTT,CASSRTSGGGLTDTQYF
TRBV30,NA,TRBJ1-2,NA,TGTGCCTGGAGTGGAGGGAGTGGCTACACCTTC,CAWSGGSGYTF
TRBV9,TRBD1,TRBJ2-7,NA,TGTGCCAGCAGCGTGGGTGGGACAGGGATCCACGAGCAGTACTTC,CASSVGGTGIHEQYF
TRBV5-4,TRBD1,TRBJ2-1,NA,TGTGCCAGCAGCTCAGGGGGTAGCTCCTACAATGAGCAGTTCTTC,CASSSGGSSYNEQFF